A selection of T cell receptor beta chains follows, all from one sample in a study of blood T cell repertoires in COVID-19. Method: immunoSEQ multiplex PCR; TCRdb's copy keeps in-frame clones and lacks some. The sample has 57,000 or so clones; roughly 80% are singletons. Sequencing was done on a sample of peripheral blood. Receptors originate from a man aged 55 to 70 with acute or convalescent COVID-19. CDR3s include the opening cysteine and the closing phenylalanine or tryptophan. D genes are given only for firm matches. Clone size, where shown, is once, few, many, or a class for clones that have expanded.

CDR3aa: CASSQGQGFPGELFF; CDR3nt: TGTGCCAGCAGCCAGGGACAGGGGTTCCCCGGGGAGCTGTTTTTT; abundance: -; v_gene: TRBV3-1/TRBV3-2; j_gene: TRBJ2-2; d_gene: TRBD1
CDR3aa: CASSYLAANTGELFF; CDR3nt: TGTGCCAGCAGTTATCTAGCAGCGAACACCGGGGAGCTGTTTTTT; abundance: -; v_gene: TRBV6-5; j_gene: TRBJ2-2; d_gene: -
CDR3aa: CASSAPRQPQHF; CDR3nt: TGTGCCAGCAGTGCCCCGCGACAGCCCCAGCATTTT; abundance: -; v_gene: TRBV2; j_gene: TRBJ1-5; d_gene: -
CDR3aa: CASSSSGGNYGYTF; CDR3nt: TGTGCCAGCAGTTCCTCCGGCGGGAACTATGGCTACACCTTC; abundance: few; v_gene: TRBV28; j_gene: TRBJ1-2; d_gene: -
CDR3aa: CASSLSGLNTEAFF; CDR3nt: TGTGCCAGCAGTTTGTCAGGGTTGAACACTGAAGCTTTCTTT; abundance: -; v_gene: TRBV6-5; j_gene: TRBJ1-1; d_gene: -
CDR3aa: CASSFEGEKTDTQYF; CDR3nt: TGCGCCAGCAGCTTTGAGGGGGAGAAGACAGATACGCAGTATTTT; abundance: once; v_gene: TRBV5-1; j_gene: TRBJ2-3; d_gene: -
CDR3aa: CATSDPQGVAGELFF; CDR3nt: TGTGCCACCAGTGATCCGCAGGGTGTCGCCGGGGAGCTGTTTTTT; abundance: -; v_gene: TRBV24-1; j_gene: TRBJ2-2; d_gene: -
CDR3aa: CASSQRTGANQPQHF; CDR3nt: TGTGCCAGCAGCCAACGGACGGGAGCTAATCAGCCCCAGCATTTT; abundance: once; v_gene: TRBV4-2; j_gene: TRBJ1-5; d_gene: -
CDR3aa: CAWSRQPGQGKGYTF; CDR3nt: TGTGCCTGGAGTCGTCAACCGGGACAGGGGAAGGGCTACACCTTC; abundance: -; v_gene: TRBV30; j_gene: TRBJ1-2; d_gene: TRBD1
CDR3aa: CASRLNRVTDTQYF; CDR3nt: TGCGCCAGCAGACTCAACAGGGTCACAGATACGCAGTATTTT; abundance: once; v_gene: TRBV5-1; j_gene: TRBJ2-3; d_gene: -
CDR3aa: CATGGAGSSYNEQFF; CDR3nt: TGTGCCACCGGGGGGGCGGGTAGCTCCTACAATGAGCAGTTCTTC; abundance: -; v_gene: TRBV24-1; j_gene: TRBJ2-1; d_gene: -
CDR3aa: CASSLMTGVGGYTF; CDR3nt: TGTGCCAGCAGCTTGATGACAGGAGTTGGAGGCTACACCTTC; abundance: -; v_gene: TRBV7-9; j_gene: TRBJ1-2; d_gene: -
CDR3aa: CASRTTSNTEAFF; CDR3nt: TGTGCCAGCAGAACCACATCGAACACTGAAGCTTTCTTT; abundance: -; v_gene: TRBV6-5; j_gene: TRBJ1-1; d_gene: -
CDR3aa: CASSQGTSVTYEQYF; CDR3nt: TGTGCCAGCAGCCAAGGTACTAGCGTTACCTACGAGCAGTACTTC; abundance: -; v_gene: TRBV3-1/TRBV3-2; j_gene: TRBJ2-7; d_gene: TRBD2
CDR3aa: CASSYGGNRLSYGYTF; CDR3nt: TGTGCCAGCAGTTACGGGGGCAATCGACTAAGCTATGGCTACACCTTC; abundance: -; v_gene: TRBV6-2/TRBV6-3; j_gene: TRBJ1-2; d_gene: -
CDR3aa: CASSSSGRPYEQYF; CDR3nt: TGTGCCAGCAGCTCATCCGGGAGACCCTACGAGCAGTACTTC; abundance: -; v_gene: TRBV7-3; j_gene: TRBJ2-7; d_gene: -
CDR3aa: CASRSTGHTEAFF; CDR3nt: TGTGCCAGCCGCTCGACAGGGCACACTGAAGCTTTCTTT; abundance: -; v_gene: TRBV2; j_gene: TRBJ1-1; d_gene: TRBD1
CDR3aa: CASSLVLGGANYGYTF; CDR3nt: TGTGCCAGCAGCTTAGTTCTGGGAGGAGCTAACTATGGCTACACCTTC; abundance: -; v_gene: TRBV7-9; j_gene: TRBJ1-2; d_gene: -
CDR3aa: CASSDAGLAKNIQYF; CDR3nt: TGCGCCAGCAGTGACGCTGGACTAGCCAAAAACATTCAGTACTTC; abundance: -; v_gene: TRBV10-2; j_gene: TRBJ2-4; d_gene: -
CDR3aa: CASRPGLAATDTQYF; CDR3nt: TGTGCCAGTAGACCGGGACTAGCGGCCACAGATACGCAGTATTTT; abundance: -; v_gene: TRBV2; j_gene: TRBJ2-3; d_gene: TRBD2
CDR3aa: CSGGGNSPLHF; CDR3nt: TGCAGTGGGGGGGGTAATTCACCCCTCCACTTT; abundance: -; v_gene: TRBV20-1; j_gene: TRBJ1-6; d_gene: -
CDR3aa: CASSDQIQETQYF; CDR3nt: TGTGCCAGCAGTGATCAAATCCAAGAGACCCAGTACTTC; abundance: -; v_gene: TRBV2; j_gene: TRBJ2-5; d_gene: -
CDR3aa: CASSLTRYGYTF; CDR3nt: TGTGCCAGCAGCTTGACGAGATATGGCTACACCTTC; abundance: -; v_gene: TRBV5-6; j_gene: TRBJ1-2; d_gene: -
CDR3aa: CATSETLGLAGSEQFF; CDR3nt: TGTGCCACCAGTGAGACCCTGGGACTAGCGGGAAGCGAGCAGTTCTTC; abundance: -; v_gene: TRBV24-1; j_gene: TRBJ2-1; d_gene: TRBD2